This is a list of T cell receptor beta chains from one sample in a study of shared clonotypes between healthy human individuals. Sequencing used immunoSEQ multiplex PCR; TCRdb keeps in-frame clones, though not all of them. The sample includes 640,000 or so clones, 72% of them seen just once. Source material: memory CD4+ T cells sorted from blood. These receptors were taken from a woman between 25 and 40 years old in good health. Both conserved end residues are part of each CDR3. The D gene is left open where the match is weak. Not all rows give a size; the values are once, few, many and, for expanded clones, a class.

TRBJ2-5,TRBV6-1,.,TRBD1,TGTGCCAGCAGTCCAACAGGGGGTTCTATGGAGACCCAGTACTTC,CASSPTGGSMETQYF
TRBJ1-4,TRBV4-1,.,TRBD1,TGCGCCAGCAGCCCACCAGGGGGCATGACTAATGAAAAACTGTTTTTT,CASSPPGGMTNEKLFF
TRBJ1-4,TRBV5-6,.,.,TGTGCCAGCAGCCACCTAGAAGGAGAAAAACTGTTTTTT,CASSHLEGEKLFF
TRBJ1-1,TRBV2,.,.,TGTGCCAGCAGGGAGACAGTTCTGAGCACTGAAGCTTTCTTT,CASRETVLSTEAFF
TRBJ1-4,TRBV18,.,.,TGTGCCAGCTCAAAAAGCAGGGGATGGGAAAAACTGTTTTTT,CASSKSRGWEKLFF
TRBJ1-5,TRBV7-9,.,.,TGTGCCAGCAGCACCACAGGGACCAATCAGCCCCAGCATTTT,CASSTTGTNQPQHF
TRBJ1-1,TRBV30,.,.,TGTGCCTGGAGACTCGGAGCCCGGGGGGTGAACACTGAAGCTTTCTTT,CAWRLGARGVNTEAFF
TRBJ2-4,TRBV7-9,.,.,TGTGCCAGCAGCCAAGGGGGGGCCAAAAACATTCAGTACTTC,CASSQGGAKNIQYF
TRBJ1-5,TRBV29-1,.,.,TGCAGCGTGGAGACAGGTATCAATCAGCCCCAGCATTTT,CSVETGINQPQHF
TRBJ2-5,TRBV28,.,TRBD2,TGTGCCATACACGCTAGCGGGACTGGGGAGACCCAGTACTTC,CAIHASGTGETQYF
TRBJ1-2,TRBV5-1,few,TRBD1,TGCGCCAGTAGACAGGGGGACGACTATGGCTACACCTTC,CASRQGDDYGYTF
TRBJ1-1,TRBV13,.,.,TGTGCCAGCAGCTTAGGGGGGCCCCAGGACACTGAAGCTTTCTTT,CASSLGGPQDTEAFF
TRBJ1-5,TRBV4-1,.,.,TGCGCCAGCAGCCGAAAAGAAGATCAGCCCCAGCATTTT,CASSRKEDQPQHF
TRBJ2-5,TRBV5-1,.,TRBD2,TGCGCCAGCAGCCGGGATAGCCGGGCGGGAGGCCAAGAGACCCAGTACTTC,CASSRDSRAGGQETQYF
TRBJ2-2,TRBV19,.,.,TGTGCCAGTCGGAACACAGGGAACACCGGGGAGCTGTTTTTT,CASRNTGNTGELFF
TRBJ1-4,TRBV30,once,.,TGTGCCTGGAGCTTATTTGCAACTAATGAAAAACTGTTTTTT,CAWSLFATNEKLFF
TRBJ2-6,TRBV5-1,.,.,TGCGCCAGCAGCTTGGCCTCTGGGGCCAACGTCCTGACTTTC,CASSLASGANVLTF